This section outlines one T cell receptor beta chain sequence together with its context. Its antigen is as yet unknown. CDR3 length: 15 residues. Germline lookup yields CDR1 LGHDT and CDR2 YNNKEL (reference sequence). V lost 5 bases to trimming and J lost 4 bases, with 17 bases between them. Clones were read by immunoSEQ multiplex PCR, and TCRdb kept only the in-frame ones, dropping some. The data hold some 56,000 clones, with approximately 92% observed a single time. Second-dose intervals of approximately 4 or approximately 12 weeks were pooled. The data belong to a study of T cell responses to AZD1222 COVID-19 vaccine. Notes on the study in general: Just a handful of AZD1222 recipients tested seropositive at baseline. Clonal diversity was possibly underestimated; the donors were predominantly white British and more often female.

The TCR originated in an adult who received the AZD1222 COVID-19 vaccine. The sequenced sample was peripheral blood, obtained 28 days after the second AZD1222 dose. The chain has TRBV3-1 (or the pseudogene TRBV3-2) and TRBJ1-2, with D possibly being TRBD1 (6 bases). The chain's CDR3 is CASSGAGDGLYGYTF. The CDR3 DNA follows: TGTGCCAGCAGCGGGGCAGGGGACGGGCTCTATGGCTACACCTTC.